This TCR beta chain originates from a study of metastatic and nonmetastatic thyroid tumors. Whole-study context: Malignant and benign thyroid patients had repertoires compared in peripheral blood and tumor or nodule tissue.

This clone was seen many times. Its cognate antigen is unknown. Authors' processing steps: What underpinned the distant-metastasis classifier for papillary thyroid cancer was the set of CDR3 differences across clinicopathological groups. MiXCR was used by TCRdb to re-call the PCR reads. The V and J calls and clone size are TCRdb's, not the authors'. Of tens of thousands of clones listed, 18% are singletons. Study-level points and caveats: Benign nodules reportedly had significantly lower TCR beta diversity than malignant thyroid tumors in blood and tumor.

Treatment of any kind had been given to no patient before thyroid surgery. Trimming removed 5 bases from V and 8 bases from J, with 12 bases in between. This CDR3 region has 13 residues. Germline lookup yields CDR1 ENHRY and CDR2 SYGVKD. The chain couples TRBV10-3 to TRBJ1-4; tentative D call: TRBD1 (6 bases). Material: adjacent normal tissue. This sequence originates from a male donor with papillary thyroid cancer or a benign thyroid nodule (not recorded which). Some clones in this sample may be carry-over from other donors' samples. The CDR3 region has the DNA TGTGCCATCAGTCCCCAAACAGGGGAAAAACTGTTTTTT. Encoded protein: CAISPQTGEKLFF.